The 21 T cell receptor beta chains presented below share a single source sample, sequenced in a study of spatial heterogeneity in lung cancer. Time point meaning: sample taken at primary tumor resection. TCRdb independently ran MiXCR on the 5' RACE reads; one entry per CDR3 protein. The sample lists some 23,000 distinct CDR3 sequences, 8.8% occurring once. Findings of the study overall: For expanded intratumoral alpha and beta TCRs, counts tracked tumor mutation counts.

Which antigens these TCRs recognize remains unknown. Sequencing was performed on lung tumor tissue, taken at surgery. Receptor source: a male donor with early-stage non-small cell lung cancer.

Ten or more counts support this clonotype. V usage is TRBV4-1 and J usage is TRBJ1-2; unclear D gene. The CDR3 extends over 16 amino acids. The germline V gene encodes CDR1 MGHRA and CDR2 YSYEKL. Trimming removed 0 bases at V and 1 base at J, with 12 bases between. The CDR3 DNA sequence: TGCGCCAGCAGCCAAGAACAACAGTTGATTAACTATGGCTACACCTTC. Translating gives CASSQEQQLINYGYTF.

In its sample, this clonotype was seen many times. The chain combines TRBV20-1 with TRBJ1-4; D remains ambiguous. The germline gives CDR1 DFQATT, CDR2 SNEGSKA (reference sequence). Trimming took 0 bases from V and 4 from J, leaving 12 bases between them. This CDR3 comprises 15 residues. The CDR3, as DNA: TGCAGTGCTAGAGATATGGGGAGGGATAATGAAAAACTGTTTTTT. Protein sequence: CSARDMGRDNEKLFF.

This clonotype has a count of ten or more. The V call is TRBV28, the J call TRBJ2-7; 10 bases match TRBD2. The CDR3 consists of 16 residues. The V gene's germline CDR1 is MDHEN and CDR2 SYDVKM. V lost 3 bases, J lost 6 bases, and 11 bases stayed unmatched. As DNA, the CDR3 is TGTGCCAGCAGTTTTCCCACTAGCGGGGTTGTATCCGAGCAGTACTTC. It yields the protein CASSFPTSGVVSEQYF. The complete variable domain, with remaining parts taken from reference TRBV28 and TRBJ2-7, reads DVKVTQSSRYLVKRTGEKVFLECVQDMDHENMFWYRQDPGLGLRLIYFSYDVKMKEKGDIPEGYSVSREKKERFSLILESASTNQTSMYLCASSFPTSGVVSEQYFGPGTRLTVT.

The chain combines TRBV28 with TRBJ1-3; TRBD1 matches at 7 bases. Germline CDR1 is MDHEN and CDR2 is SYDVKM. Germline trimming cut 6 bases from V and 3 bases from J; bases unmatched to any gene: 5. This CDR3 spans 14 amino acids. CDR3 protein: CASRSTGDGNTIYF. The CDR3 DNA sequence: TGTGCCAGCAGGTCAACAGGGGATGGAAACACCATATATTTT.

At least ten counts were recorded for this clonotype. The CDR3 DNA sequence: TGCGCCAGCAGCTGGGCCCAGGGCGGGGAGACCCAGTACTTC. Its translation: CASSWAQGGETQYF. V and J are TRBV5-1 and TRBJ2-5, with D tentatively TRBD1 or TRBD2 (5 bases each). The length of the CDR3 is 14 residues. V lost 3 bases, J lost 5 bases, and 14 bases lay in between. CDR1 and CDR2 from the germline V gene are SGHRS and YFSETQ.

This clonotype was seen repeatedly, ten times or more. V and J are TRBV18 and TRBJ1-1; the D gene is possibly TRBD1 (5 bases). The CDR3 spans 14 residues. Germline CDR1 reads KGHSH; CDR2 reads LQKENI. Trimming left V 6 bases short and J 3 bases short, with 14 bases between. The CDR3 sequence is CASSPTGDYTEAFF. The CDR3 nucleotides are TGTGCCAGCTCCCCGACCGGGGACTACACTGAAGCTTTCTTT.

This clonotype was found many times. The rearrangement joins TRBV11-1 to TRBJ1-2, with D possibly matching TRBD1 (5 bases). The CDR3 totals 16 residues. The V end was cut by 4 bases, the J end by 6 bases, with 21 bases between. Germline V gene sequence: CDR1 SGHAT, CDR2 FQDESV (reference sequence). CDR3 loop: CASSYGRGAYSDGYTF. The CDR3 DNA sequence: TGTGCCAGCAGCTACGGACGGGGCGCTTATTCAGATGGCTACACCTTC.

This clonotype ranks as medium-sized. This chain uses TRBV29-1 with TRBJ1-2; perhaps TRBD1 as D (5 bases). CDR3 length: 14 amino acids. V was trimmed by 3 bases and J by 4 bases, leaving 15 bases between them. CDR1 is SQVTM and CDR2 is ANQGSEA in the germline V gene. Here the CDR3 DNA reads TGCAGCGTTGAGGGGAGCGGGGGTATCTATGGCTACACCTTC. This sequence encodes CSVEGSGGIYGYTF. The full variable domain, its missing parts supplied by reference TRBV29-1 and TRBJ1-2, is SAVISQKPSRDICQRGTSLTIQCQVDSQVTMMFWYRQQPGQSLTLIATANQGSEATYESGFVIDKFPISRPNLTFSTLTVSNMSPEDSSIYLCSVEGSGGIYGYTFGSGTRLTVV.

The chain joins TRBV6-5 to TRBJ1-6; D is possibly TRBD1 (6 bases). CDR1 MNHEY and CDR2 SVGAGI come from the germline V gene. With 7 bases removed from V and 8 bases from J, the gap between germline ends came to 21 bases. The CDR3 covers 16 residues. DNA for the CDR3: TGTGCCAGCACCAAAACGACAGGCGGAAATCATTCACCCCTCCACTTT. It codes for CASTKTTGGNHSPLHF.

The sample holds many counts of this clonotype. The chain combines TRBV29-1 with TRBJ2-7; the D gene is possibly TRBD2 (5 bases). This CDR3 has 12 residues. Trimming took off 4 bases at V and 2 bases at J, with 9 bases between the two ends. CDR1 and CDR2 from the germline V gene are SQVTM and ANQGSEA. In DNA, the CDR3 is TGCAGCGTTGGCTGGGAGACCTACGAGCAGTACTTC. Translated: CSVGWETYEQYF.

This clonotype appeared many times. The V gene is TRBV12-3 or TRBV12-4, the J gene TRBJ2-3; tentatively, D is TRBD1 or TRBD2 (5 bases each). The length of the CDR3 is 16 residues. V lost 2 bases to trimming and J lost 1 base, with 13 bases between them. CDR3 sequence reads: CASSLWRGAGTDTQYF. The DNA for the CDR3 is TGTGCCAGCAGTTTATGGAGAGGGGCCGGCACAGATACGCAGTATTTT.

The table lists this clonotype with many counts. V gene TRBV2 combines with J gene TRBJ1-5; TRBD1 matches at 9 bases. CDR1 and CDR2 (germline): SNHLY, FYNNEI. V was pared by 7 bases and J by 0 bases, with 4 bases of the junction left unmatched. The length of the CDR3 is 15 residues. CDR3 DNA sequence: TGTGCCAGCATTGGGGACAGGGCTAGCAATCAGCCCCAGCATTTT. Translated, it gives CASIGDRASNQPQHF.

This clonotype ranks as medium-sized (0.01 to 0.1%). The rearrangement uses TRBV9 and TRBJ2-1, with TRBD1 identical over 11 bases. J lost 7 bases, V lost 4 bases, and 13 bases had no gene match. Per germline, CDR1 SGDLS and CDR2 YYNGEE. The CDR3 sequence is 17 residues long. Here the CDR3 DNA reads TGTGCCAGCAGCCGAATTCCCGGGACAGGGGGGAGGAATGAGCAGTTCTTC. It translates to CASSRIPGTGGRNEQFF.

The chain has TRBV27 and TRBJ2-6, with TRBD1 matching over 7 bases. V lost 7 bases and J lost 4; bases outside the gene matches: 7. The CDR3 covers 15 residues. Germline V CDR1 and CDR2: MNHEY, SMNVEV (reference sequence). CDR3 nucleotides: TGTGCCAGCACCACAGACAGGGTCGGGGCCAACGTCCTGACTTTC. It yields the protein CASTTDRVGANVLTF. Based on the CDR3 plus reference TRBV27 and TRBJ2-6, the full variable domain is EAQVTQNPRYLITVTGKKLTVTCSQNMNHEYMSWYRQDPGLGLRQIYYSMNVEVTDKGDVPEGYKVSRKEKRNFPLILESPSPNQTSLYFCASTTDRVGANVLTFGAGSRLTVL.

In its sample, this clonotype was seen many times. This chain links TRBV29-1 with TRBJ1-6; 7 bases are a match to TRBD1. CDR1 is SQVTM and CDR2 is ANQGSEA in the germline V gene. Trimming took 6 bases from V and 8 from J; bases not matched to a gene: 7. The CDR3 covers 13 residues. CDR3 bases: TGCAGCGTGCAAGACAGGGAAGATTCACCCCTCCACTTT. This gives the protein CSVQDREDSPLHF.

DNA of the CDR3: TGTGCCAGCAGACTATCGGGCCGGAATGAGCAGTTCTTC. Translation: CASRLSGRNEQFF. The chain carries TRBV2 and TRBJ2-1; no definite D call. This CDR3 has 13 amino acids. Germline V lookup: CDR1 SNHLY, CDR2 FYNNEI. V dropped 6 bases and J dropped 7 bases, with 13 bases sitting between them.

This clonotype appeared a few times. This chain joins TRBV6-5 and TRBJ2-5; D is undetermined. Germline loops: CDR1 MNHEY, CDR2 SVGAGI. V lost 3 bases and J 5 bases, leaving 4 bases between the germline ends. This CDR3 has 11 amino acids. The CDR3 loop reads CASSYRETQYF. The CDR3 bases are TGTGCCAGCAGTTATAGGGAGACCCAGTACTTC.

This clonotype was recorded at least ten times. J is TRBJ1-2 and V is TRBV28; a weak D match, TRBD1 (6 bases). Germline loops: CDR1 MDHEN, CDR2 SYDVKM. The CDR3 contains 14 residues. Trimming took off 10 bases at V and 0 bases at J, with 15 bases between the two ends. This CDR3 reads CAISKQGANYGYTF. CDR3 bases: TGTGCCATCAGCAAACAGGGAGCTAACTATGGCTACACCTTC.

This clonotype was counted at least ten times. CDR3 in amino acids: CASSFGGGPSYEQYF. The CDR3 nucleotides are TGTGCCAGCAGTTTTGGGGGAGGGCCCTCCTACGAGCAGTACTTC. The rearrangement uses TRBV28 and TRBJ2-7; TRBD2 agrees at 7 bases. The CDR3 spans 15 residues. The germline V gene encodes CDR1 MDHEN and CDR2 SYDVKM. V lost 3 bases and J lost 0; bases outside the gene matches: 5.

The rearrangement links TRBV6-6 to TRBJ2-1; the match to TRBD2 covers 7 bases. This CDR3 contains 15 residues. V gave up 4 bases and J gave up 3 bases; unmatched junction bases: 6. Germline V gene data show CDR1 as MNHNY and CDR2 as SVGAGI (reference sequence). CDR3 sequence reads: CASSSSGSIYNEQFF. In nucleotides, the CDR3 is TGTGCCAGCAGTTCTAGCGGTTCTATCTACAATGAGCAGTTCTTC.

V and J are TRBV7-3 and TRBJ1-2, with a weak D call TRBD1 (6 bases). Germline lookup yields CDR1 SGHTA and CDR2 FQGTGA. The CDR3 totals 15 residues. V lost 0 bases and J lost 6, with 14 bases in between. The CDR3 protein is CASSLTGGAGDGYTF. The CDR3 DNA reads as TGTGCCAGCAGCTTAACTGGGGGCGCAGGGGATGGCTACACCTTC.